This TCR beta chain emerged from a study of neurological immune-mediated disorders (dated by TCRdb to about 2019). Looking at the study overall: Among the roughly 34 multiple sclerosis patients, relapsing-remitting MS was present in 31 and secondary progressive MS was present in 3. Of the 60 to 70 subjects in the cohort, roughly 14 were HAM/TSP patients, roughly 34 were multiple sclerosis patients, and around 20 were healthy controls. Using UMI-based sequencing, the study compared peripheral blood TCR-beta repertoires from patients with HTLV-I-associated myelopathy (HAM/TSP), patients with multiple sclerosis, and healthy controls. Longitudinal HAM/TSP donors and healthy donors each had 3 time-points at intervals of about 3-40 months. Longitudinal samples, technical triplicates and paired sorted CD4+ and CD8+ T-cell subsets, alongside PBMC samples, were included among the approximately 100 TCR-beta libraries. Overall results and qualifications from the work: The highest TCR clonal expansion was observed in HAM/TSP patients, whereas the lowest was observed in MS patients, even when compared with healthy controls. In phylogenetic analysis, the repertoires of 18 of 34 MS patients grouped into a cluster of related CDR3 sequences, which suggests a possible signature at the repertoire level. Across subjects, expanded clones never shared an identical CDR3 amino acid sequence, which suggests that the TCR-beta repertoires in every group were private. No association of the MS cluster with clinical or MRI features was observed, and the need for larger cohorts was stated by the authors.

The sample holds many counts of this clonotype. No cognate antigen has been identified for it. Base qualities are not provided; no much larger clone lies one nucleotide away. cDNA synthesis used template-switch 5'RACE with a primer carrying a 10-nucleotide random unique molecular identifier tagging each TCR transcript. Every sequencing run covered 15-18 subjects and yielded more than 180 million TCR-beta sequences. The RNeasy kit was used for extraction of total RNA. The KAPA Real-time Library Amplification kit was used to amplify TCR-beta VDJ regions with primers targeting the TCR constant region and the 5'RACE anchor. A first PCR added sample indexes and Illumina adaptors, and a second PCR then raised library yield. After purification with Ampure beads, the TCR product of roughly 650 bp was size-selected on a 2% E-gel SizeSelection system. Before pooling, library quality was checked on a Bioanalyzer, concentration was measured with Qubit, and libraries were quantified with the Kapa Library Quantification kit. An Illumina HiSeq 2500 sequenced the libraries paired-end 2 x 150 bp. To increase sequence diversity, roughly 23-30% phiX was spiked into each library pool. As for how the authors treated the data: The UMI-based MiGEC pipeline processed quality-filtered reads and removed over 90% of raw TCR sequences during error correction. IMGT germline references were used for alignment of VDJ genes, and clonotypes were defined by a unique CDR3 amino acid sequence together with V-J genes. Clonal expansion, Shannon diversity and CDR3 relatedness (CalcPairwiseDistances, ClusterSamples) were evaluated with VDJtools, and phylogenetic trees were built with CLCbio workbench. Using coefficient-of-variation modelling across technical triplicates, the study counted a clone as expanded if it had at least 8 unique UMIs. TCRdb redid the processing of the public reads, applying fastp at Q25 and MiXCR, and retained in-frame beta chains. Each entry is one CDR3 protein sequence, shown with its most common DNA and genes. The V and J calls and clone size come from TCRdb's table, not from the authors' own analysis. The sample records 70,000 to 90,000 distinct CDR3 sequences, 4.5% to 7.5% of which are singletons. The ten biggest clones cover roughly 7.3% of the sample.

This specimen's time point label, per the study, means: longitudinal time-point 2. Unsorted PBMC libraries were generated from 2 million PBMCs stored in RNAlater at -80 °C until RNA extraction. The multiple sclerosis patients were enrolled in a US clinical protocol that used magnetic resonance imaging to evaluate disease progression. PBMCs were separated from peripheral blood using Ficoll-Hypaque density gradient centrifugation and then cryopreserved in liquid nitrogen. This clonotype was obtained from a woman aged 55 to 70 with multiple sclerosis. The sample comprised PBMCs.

The DNA sequence reads TGCAGTGCCCCGGGACAGGGGACGGATCAGCCCCAGCATTTT. Translated, this gives CSAPGQGTDQPQHF. The chain is made from TRBV20-1 and TRBJ1-5, with 10 bases in between that match TRBD1. As encoded in the germline V gene (reference sequence), CDR1 is DFQATT while CDR2 is SNEGSKA. Trimming leaves V shorter by 6 bases and J shorter by 5 bases, with the junction holding 7 bases beyond the gene matches. There are 14 amino acids in the CDR3, from cysteine to phenylalanine inclusive. The read is trimmed to its CDR3 DNA, 42 bases read in frame from base 1.